What follows are 17 T cell receptor beta chains derived from one specimen sequenced in a study of blood T cell repertoires in COVID-19 (TCRdb year 2020). Receptor amplification or capture employed the immunoSEQ multiplex PCR assay. TCRdb holds this immuneACCESS table with in-frame rearrangements only. Some clones are missing; in checked studies, unresolved V genes explain under half, and the rest has no known cause. The sample yields about 130,000 clones; approximately 81% were counted once. The ten largest account for more than 5.5% of the sample. The sequencing sample was made of peripheral blood. Every receptor here comes from a man in his 60s with acute or convalescent COVID-19.

The genes are TRBV2 and TRBJ2-3; TRBD2 might be the D (6 bases). With 3 bases removed from V and 11 bases from J, the gap between germline ends came to 18 bases. The CDR3 loop spans 14 amino acids. The germline V gene has CDR1 SNHLY and CDR2 FYNNEI. CDR3 sequence (DNA): TGTGCCAGCAGTGAGAGTCTAGCGCAGTCCGGGCAGTATTTT. This translates into CASSESLAQSGQYF.

V and J are TRBV11-3 and TRBJ1-1, with a weak D call TRBD1 (6 bases). Germline loops: CDR1 SGHNT, CDR2 YENEEA. This CDR3 contains 14 residues. V dropped 3 bases and J dropped 1 base, with 9 bases sitting between them. This CDR3 is CASSFGGPNTEAFF. The CDR3 DNA is TGTGCCAGCAGCTTCGGGGGGCCGAACACTGAAGCTTTCTTT.

This clone was seen a single time. The junction departs from germline at one end; a sequencing error may be responsible. The V call is TRBV30, the J call TRBJ1-1; 8 positions agree with TRBD1. The CDR3 contains 15 residues. Germline loops: CDR1 GTSNPN, CDR2 SVGIG (reference sequence). The CDR3 loop is CAGRERQGLNTEAFF. DNA for the CDR3: TGTGCCGGGAGAGAACGACAGGGGTTGAACACTGAAGCTTTCTTT.

CDR3 DNA: TGTGCCAGCAGCCGAAGACAGGAGAACACTGAAGCTTTCTTT. It translates to CASSRRQENTEAFF. This chain connects TRBV14 to TRBJ1-1, with a tentative D call TRBD1 (6 bases). Germline assignment: CDR1 SGHDN and CDR2 FVKESK. There are 14 residues in the CDR3. V lost 4 bases and J 1 base, leaving 10 bases between the germline ends.

The chain links TRBV7-9 to TRBJ2-1; 11 nucleotides agree with TRBD2. J lost 9 bases, V lost 4 bases, and 5 bases had no gene match. CDR1 SEHNR and CDR2 FQNEAQ come from the germline V gene (reference sequence). CDR3 length: 14 residues. The CDR3 loop is CASSSGLAGSEQFF. The CDR3, as DNA: TGTGCCAGCAGCTCCGGACTAGCGGGTAGTGAGCAGTTCTTC.

The J gene is TRBJ2-2, the V gene TRBV7-9; 10 bases map to TRBD1. The CDR3 extends over 15 amino acids. In germline, CDR1 is SEHNR, CDR2 FQNEAQ (reference sequence). Trimming at V came to 4 bases and at J to 7 bases, leaving 6 bases not matched to a gene. CDR3 DNA sequence: TGTGCCAGCAGCTATAGACAGGGGGCTGGCGGGGAGCTGTTTTTT. Protein: CASSYRQGAGGELFF.

V gene TRBV24-1 combines with J gene TRBJ2-2; TRBD2 aligns across 8 bases. In germline, CDR1 is KGHDR, CDR2 SFDVKD. The V segment lost 5 bases and the J segment 4 bases; nucleotides outside the gene matches: 8. The CDR3 covers 16 residues. Here the CDR3 reads CATSGSAGGLTGELFF. The CDR3 DNA is TGTGCCACCAGTGGATCGGCGGGGGGCCTCACCGGGGAGCTGTTTTTT.

This clone has only a few counts. This rearrangement joins TRBV3-1 (or the pseudogene TRBV3-2) to TRBJ1-4, with TRBD1 matching 12 bases. Germline trimming cut 5 bases from V and 7 bases from J; bases unmatched to any gene: 5. The CDR3 runs 15 residues. Germline loops: CDR1 LGHDT, CDR2 YNNKEL (reference sequence). The CDR3 is CASSSRDRGLEKLFF. The CDR3 nucleotides read TGTGCCAGCAGCTCGAGGGACAGGGGGCTTGAAAAACTGTTTTTT.

This sequence joins TRBV5-1 and TRBJ2-3; TRBD2 agrees at 11 bases. Germline CDR1 is SGHRS and CDR2 is YFSETQ. The CDR3 runs to 18 residues. V trimming: 4 bases; J trimming: 0 bases; junction bases outside the gene matches: 10. CDR3: CASSKLPGLAASTDTQYF. The DNA of the CDR3 is TGCGCCAGCAGCAAATTACCGGGACTAGCGGCTAGCACAGATACGCAGTATTTT. The whole variable domain, remainder taken from reference TRBV5-1 and TRBJ2-3, is KAGVTQTPRYLIKTRGQQVTLSCSPISGHRSVSWYQQTPGQGLQFLFEYFSETQRNKGNFPGRFSGRQFSNSRSEMNVSTLELGDSALYLCASSKLPGLAASTDTQYFGPGTRLTVL.

V and J are TRBV11-2 and TRBJ1-2; 7 positions match TRBD1. The CDR3 length is 15 residues. Germline V gene data show CDR1 as SGHAT and CDR2 as FQNNGV. V lost 3 bases, J lost 2 bases, and 6 bases stayed unmatched. In DNA form, the CDR3 reads TGTGCCAGCAGCTTCACAACAGGGGACAACTATGGCTACACCTTC. This translates into CASSFTTGDNYGYTF.

The chain couples TRBV4-1 to TRBJ2-7; TRBD2 agrees at 12 bases. Germline values: CDR1 MGHRA, CDR2 YSYEKL. V lost 4 bases, J lost 3 bases, and 7 bases stayed unmatched. CDR3 size: 16 residues. The DNA for the CDR3 is TGCGCCAGCAGCCGGGAAACTAGCGGGGGGAGCTACGAGCAGTACTTC. This translates into CASSRETSGGSYEQYF.

V gene TRBV30 combines with J gene TRBJ1-2; 9 nucleotides match TRBD1. CDR1 and CDR2 from the germline V gene are GTSNPN and SVGIG (reference sequence). The V gene end was trimmed by 7 bases and the J gene end by 4 bases; junction bases not matched to a gene: 7. This CDR3 comprises 13 residues. As DNA, the CDR3 is TGTGCCTCTACCTCGACAGGGGGCTATGGCTACACCTTC. It specifies CASTSTGGYGYTF. The variable domain in full, with the rest retrieved from reference TRBV30 and TRBJ1-2, is SQTIHQWPATLVQPVGSPLSLECTVEGTSNPNLYWYRQAAGRGLQLLFYSVGIGQISSEVPQNLSASRPQDRQFILSSKKLLLSDSGFYLCASTSTGGYGYTFGSGTRLTVV.

The chain uses TRBV5-1 and TRBJ1-6; 8 bases are a match to TRBD1. J was trimmed by 2 bases and V by 1 base; bases with no gene match: 5. Germline V CDR1 and CDR2: SGHRS, YFSETQ. CDR3 length equals 17 residues. The chain's CDR3 is CASSLLGQETYNSPLHF. DNA for the CDR3: TGCGCCAGCAGCTTGTTGGGACAGGAGACCTATAATTCACCCCTCCACTTT.

V gene TRBV5-6 combines with J gene TRBJ2-1, with 9 bases identical to TRBD2. The CDR3 consists of 16 residues. Germline V gene lookup returns CDR1 SGHDT and CDR2 YYEEEE. Losses at the gene ends were 4 bases for V and 5 bases for J; bases not matched to a gene: 10. The CDR3 coding sequence is TGTGCCAGCAGCCCGGAGACTAGCGGAAGACACAATGAGCAGTTCTTC. Protein product: CASSPETSGRHNEQFF.

The chain uses TRBV7-2 and TRBJ2-5; possibly TRBD2 for D (7 bases). The V gene's germline CDR1 is SGHTA and CDR2 FQGNSA. This CDR3 spans 14 amino acids. V was pared by 5 bases and J by 4 bases, with 14 bases between. The CDR3 coding sequence is TGTGCCAGCAGCCGGTCCGGGGGGCGAGAGACCCAGTACTTC. This translates into CASSRSGGRETQYF.

At least ten counts were recorded for this clone. This chain links TRBV7-9 with TRBJ1-1; TRBD1 might be the D (6 bases). Germline V gives CDR1 SEHNR, CDR2 FQNEAQ (reference sequence). Trimming took 3 bases from V and 2 from J, leaving 16 bases between them. The CDR3 is 16 residues long. This chain's CDR3 is CASSLSQGEGNTEAFF. DNA for the CDR3: TGTGCCAGCAGCTTGTCACAGGGTGAGGGTAACACTGAAGCTTTCTTT.

The rearrangement uses TRBV9 and TRBJ2-2, with 8 bases identical to TRBD2. This CDR3 region has 15 residues. V shed 2 bases and J 5 bases; nucleotides not matched to a gene: 5. CDR1 SGDLS and CDR2 YYNGEE come from the germline V gene. CDR3 bases: TGTGCCAGCAGCGTTCCGGGACTAGGGACCGGGGAGCTGTTTTTT. It codes for CASSVPGLGTGELFF.